The 10 T cell receptor beta chains below all came from one sample that was sequenced in a study of shared clonotypes between healthy human individuals. The method was immunoSEQ multiplex PCR; TCRdb's version includes in-frame clones alone and lacks a portion of them. The sample has more than 2 million clones; approximately 96% are singletons. The sequencing input was naive CD4+ T cells sorted from blood. As for subset: CD45RA+ positively selected. These receptors came from a man younger than 30 in good health.

V is TRBV12-5 and J is TRBJ2-1; D is unresolved. This CDR3 has 10 residues. Per germline, CDR1 LGHNT and CDR2 FRNRAP. Trimming removed 6 bases at V and 10 bases at J, with 7 bases between. The DNA of the CDR3 is TGTGCTAGTGGGAAATCGGAGCAGTTCTTC. The encoded protein is CASGKSEQFF.

The chain employs TRBV5-6 and TRBJ1-1; 9 bases are a match to TRBD1. With V trimmed by 3 bases and J by 2 bases, 5 bases remained unmatched. Per the germline V gene, CDR1 is SGHDT and CDR2 is YYEEEE. There are 15 residues in the CDR3. This CDR3 is CASSSGTGLNTEAFF. CDR3 bases: TGTGCCAGCAGCTCTGGGACAGGGCTAAACACTGAAGCTTTCTTT.

As concerns this clone: This same CDR3 is encoded by further DNA sequences in the sample. The chain combines TRBV5-1 with TRBJ2-7; 7 positions match TRBD1. The CDR3 is made up of 15 amino acids. V shed 0 bases and J 0 bases; nucleotides not matched to a gene: 3. Germline V gives CDR1 SGHRS, CDR2 YFSETQ. CDR3 sequence (DNA): TGCGCCAGCAGCTTGGAGGGACAGAGCTCCTACGAGCAGTACTTC. Encoded protein: CASSLEGQSSYEQYF.

V and J are TRBV11-3 and TRBJ2-1; D perhaps matches TRBD2 (6 bases). The CDR3 is 14 residues long. Germline V gene data show CDR1 as SGHNT and CDR2 as YENEEA. V was shortened by 4 bases and J by 6 bases, with 13 bases between the two germline ends. The CDR3 DNA follows: TGTGCCAGCAGCTCCGGGGGAGGCGGCAATGAGCAGTTCTTC. This sequence encodes CASSSGGGGNEQFF. Variable domain in full (rest from reference TRBV11-3 and TRBJ2-1): EAGVVQSPRYKIIEKKQPVAFWCNPISGHNTLYWYLQNLGQGPELLIRYENEEAVDDSQLPKDRFSAERLKGVDSTLKIQPAELGDSAVYLCASSSGGGGNEQFFGPGTRLTVL.

V is TRBV9 and J is TRBJ2-2; 8 nucleotides match TRBD1. The CDR3 has 16 residues. V gave up 0 bases and J gave up 4 bases; unmatched junction bases: 5. Germline V gene sequence: CDR1 SGDLS, CDR2 YYNGEE. The CDR3 coding sequence is TGTGCCAGCAGCGTAGGACAGGGGCGTAGCACCGGGGAGCTGTTTTTT. Amino acid sequence: CASSVGQGRSTGELFF.

V and J are TRBV9 and TRBJ1-2; TRBD1 matches 11 bases. The CDR3 runs 15 residues. Losses at the gene ends were 4 bases for V and 7 bases for J; bases not matched to a gene: 9. The V gene's germline CDR1 is SGDLS and CDR2 YYNGEE. The CDR3 DNA follows: TGTGCCAGCAGCCCTGGACAGGGGGCGGAAGGTGGCTACACCTTC. As protein: CASSPGQGAEGGYTF.

This chain links TRBV15 with TRBJ2-4; TRBD2 matches at 11 bases. CDR3 length equals 17 residues. CDR1 is LNHNV and CDR2 is YYDKDF in the germline V gene (reference sequence). The V segment lost 1 base and the J segment 9 bases; nucleotides outside the gene matches: 11. CDR3 nucleotides: TGTGCCACCAGCAGAGGGGCTAGCGGGGGGCCGTTGTCCATTCAGTACTTC. Its translation is CATSRGASGGPLSIQYF.

This rearrangement joins TRBV30 to TRBJ1-2, with D possibly matching TRBD1 (6 bases). This CDR3 comprises 13 residues. V was shortened by 7 bases and J by 8 bases, with 20 bases between the two germline ends. Looked up from germline, CDR1 is GTSNPN and CDR2 is SVGIG (reference sequence). The CDR3 DNA sequence: TGTGCCTCTACCGCCTTGGCAGGGGAAGGCTACACCTTC. Its translation is CASTALAGEGYTF.

A single count supports this clone. The CDR3 DNA reads TGTGCCAGCACCAAAAGGGGGGGTGCGGACACTGAAGCTTTCTTT. Its protein is CASTKRGGADTEAFF. The chain links TRBV6-5 to TRBJ1-1; tentative D call: TRBD1 (6 bases). The CDR3 runs to 15 residues. The V gene lost 7 bases and the J gene lost 3 bases, with 18 bases spanning the gap. Germline V gene data show CDR1 as MNHEY and CDR2 as SVGAGI.

V is TRBV7-2 and J is TRBJ2-1; 11 bases match TRBD2. This CDR3 contains 16 residues. Trimming removed 1 base from V and 7 bases from J; junction bases left unmatched: 6. Germline CDR1 and CDR2: SGHTA and FQGNSA. The CDR3 region is CASSLVSTSGSNEQFF. CDR3 sequence (DNA): TGTGCCAGCAGCTTAGTGAGTACTAGCGGGAGTAATGAGCAGTTCTTC.